This entry lists 14 T cell receptor beta chains sequenced from one sample in a study of shared clonotypes between healthy human individuals. Sequenced by immunoSEQ multiplex PCR; TCRdb stores in-frame clones only, minus some. The table records about 96,000 clones, around 43% of them present only once. Sequencing used PBMCs. The receptor source for this set is a woman aged 40 to 50 in good health. Some clones in this sample may be carry-over from other donors' samples.

Concerning this clone: One junction end does not reproduce the germline sequence, and a read error may be involved. The CDR3 nucleotides are TGTGCCTCTTCGAGGGGGGTGGCCTACAATGGGCAGTTCTTC. This codes for CASSRGVAYNGQFF. The rearrangement uses TRBV30 and TRBJ2-1, with D possibly called TRBD1 or TRBD2 (6 bases each). This CDR3 is built from 14 residues. Germline V gives CDR1 GTSNPN, CDR2 SVGIG (reference sequence).

This clone was seen a handful of times. The chain links TRBV20-1 to TRBJ1-2; D uncertain. Germline V gene sequence: CDR1 DFQATT, CDR2 SNEGSKA (reference sequence). Trimming cost V 4 bases and J 6 bases, with 6 bases left between them. The CDR3 contains 10 residues. The CDR3 coding sequence is TGCAGTGCTAACCGGGATGGCTACACCTTC. Its translation is CSANRDGYTF.

This clone has a single count. One end of the junction fails to match germline, which may point to a read error. CDR3 amino acids: CSVVGTPGEKLVF. The DNA for the CDR3 is TGCAGCGTTGTTGGGACCCCCGGGGAGAAACTGGTTTTT. The chain joins TRBV29-1 to TRBJ1-4; D may be TRBD1 (5 bases). The CDR3 sequence is 13 residues long. CDR1 is SQVTM, CDR2 ANQGSEA, per germline. Supplemented by reference TRBV29-1 and TRBJ1-4, the full variable domain reads SAVISQKPSRDICQRGTSLTIQCQVDSQVTMMFWYRQQPGQSLTLIATANQGSEATYESGFVIDKFPISRPNLTFSTLTVSNMSPEDSSIYLCSVVGTPGEKLVFGSGTQLSVL.

The chain combines TRBV6-6 with TRBJ1-5; no definite D call. The germline CDR1 and CDR2 sequences are MNHNY and SVGAGI (reference sequence). The CDR3 consists of 14 residues. Trimming took 2 bases from V and 6 from J, leaving 11 bases between them. CDR3 in DNA: TGTGCCAGCAGTTACGCGGGGTTGGGTCAGCCCCAGCATTTT. It translates to CASSYAGLGQPQHF.

The chain is built from TRBV5-4 and TRBJ2-7, with a possible D match to TRBD2 (6 bases). This CDR3 has 14 residues. Germline assignment: CDR1 SGHNT and CDR2 YYREEE (reference sequence). The V end lost 0 bases, the J end lost 7 bases, and 14 bases lay between the germline ends. The CDR3 protein is CASSLDPGANEQYF. The CDR3 nucleotides are TGTGCCAGCAGCTTGGATCCGGGAGCAAATGAGCAGTACTTC. The complete variable domain, with remaining parts taken from reference TRBV5-4 and TRBJ2-7, reads ETGVTQSPTHLIKTRGQQVTLRCSSQSGHNTVSWYQQALGQGPQFIFQYYREEENGRGNFPPRFSGLQFPNYSSELNVNALELDDSALYLCASSLDPGANEQYFGPGTRLTVT.

This clone has ten or more counts. This sequence joins TRBV28 and TRBJ1-2; D might be TRBD1 (6 bases). The CDR3 is made up of 12 amino acids. Germline loops: CDR1 MDHEN, CDR2 SYDVKM. With 9 bases removed from V and 6 bases from J, the gap between germline ends came to 14 bases. CDR3 region: CASTGSFNGYTF. The CDR3 DNA follows: TGTGCCAGTACAGGGAGCTTCAATGGCTACACCTTC.

The chain is built from TRBV30 and TRBJ1-5; D gene unclear. The ends were cut back, 0 bases at V and 0 bases at J, with 9 bases in the middle. The CDR3 has 15 residues. Germline-derived CDR1 and CDR2 are GTSNPN and SVGIG (reference sequence). CDR3 nucleotides: TGTGCCTGGAGTGTGGGCAGCTCTAGCAATCAGCCCCAGCATTTT. It yields the protein CAWSVGSSSNQPQHF.

The sample holds a few counts of this clone. V usage is TRBV5-1 and J usage is TRBJ1-3, with D perhaps TRBD1 (6 bases). Germline V gene data show CDR1 as SGHRS and CDR2 as YFSETQ. The CDR3 covers 14 residues. V was trimmed by 4 bases and J by 0 bases, leaving 8 bases between them. The CDR3 sequence is CASSQGTSGNTIYF. In DNA, the CDR3 is TGCGCCAGCAGCCAGGGGACCTCTGGAAACACCATATATTTT.

Notes on this clone: A far larger clone lies a single base away; this is likely a read error. This chain uses TRBV6-5 with TRBJ2-5; 9 nucleotides agree with TRBD1. The DNA matches TRBJ2-7 better at its end, which makes the J call doubtful. Germline lookup yields CDR1 MNHEY and CDR2 SVGAGI. The CDR3 totals 16 residues. DNA for the CDR3: TGTGCCAGCAGATACTCTCCCGGGACAGGGCTTGACGAGCAGTACTTC. Protein: CASRYSPGTGLDEQYF.

This clone was observed at least ten times. The chain recombines TRBV7-9 with TRBJ2-5, with TRBD1 identical over 8 bases. This CDR3 comprises 15 residues. V shed 2 bases and J 2 bases; nucleotides not matched to a gene: 4. The V gene's germline CDR1 is SEHNR and CDR2 FQNEAQ (reference sequence). CDR3 coding DNA: TGTGCCAGCAGCTTACCCCGGACAGGGCAAGAGACCCAGTACTTC. Protein: CASSLPRTGQETQYF.

In this sample, this clone turned up many times. The chain links TRBV4-2 to TRBJ1-2; no reliable D call. V was pared by 0 bases and J by 4 bases, with 6 bases between. The CDR3 spans 13 residues. CDR1 LGHNA and CDR2 YNFKEQ come from the germline V gene. The CDR3 loop reads CASSQEVGYGYTF. As DNA, the CDR3 is TGTGCCAGCAGCCAAGAAGTCGGCTATGGCTACACCTTC.

In this sample, this clone turned up a few times. The chain uses TRBV7-2 and TRBJ1-2; 9 bases match TRBD1. V lost 1 base, J lost 4 bases, and 7 bases stayed unmatched. The CDR3 loop spans 16 amino acids. Germline V gene sequence: CDR1 SGHTA, CDR2 FQGNSA. CDR3 sequence (DNA): TGTGCCAGCAGCTTAGGAGGGACAGGGCAGTCCTATGGCTACACCTTC. Translating gives CASSLGGTGQSYGYTF. Complete variable domain (other parts from reference TRBV7-2 and TRBJ1-2): GAGVSQSPSNKVTEKGKDVELRCDPISGHTALYWYRQSLGQGLEFLIYFQGNSAPDKSGLPSDRFSAERTGGSVSTLTIQRTQQEDSAVYLCASSLGGTGQSYGYTFGSGTRLTVV.

The chain employs TRBV5-6 and TRBJ2-3, with 9 bases fitting TRBD2. The CDR3 covers 16 residues. The trim removed 0 bases at V and 4 bases at J, leaving 6 bases unmatched. Germline loops: CDR1 SGHDT, CDR2 YYEEEE. CDR3 DNA: TGTGCCAGCAGCTTGGATCTAGCGGGAACGTCAGATACGCAGTATTTT. This codes for CASSLDLAGTSDTQYF.

The V and J genes are TRBV7-8 and TRBJ1-2; 7 bases line up with TRBD1. V trimming: 5 bases; J trimming: 2 bases; junction bases outside the gene matches: 5. Germline CDR1 and CDR2: SGHVS and FQNEAQ. This CDR3 has 14 residues. The DNA for the CDR3 is TGTGCCAGCAGCCTCCGACAGGGAAACTATGGCTACACCTTC. This codes for CASSLRQGNYGYTF.